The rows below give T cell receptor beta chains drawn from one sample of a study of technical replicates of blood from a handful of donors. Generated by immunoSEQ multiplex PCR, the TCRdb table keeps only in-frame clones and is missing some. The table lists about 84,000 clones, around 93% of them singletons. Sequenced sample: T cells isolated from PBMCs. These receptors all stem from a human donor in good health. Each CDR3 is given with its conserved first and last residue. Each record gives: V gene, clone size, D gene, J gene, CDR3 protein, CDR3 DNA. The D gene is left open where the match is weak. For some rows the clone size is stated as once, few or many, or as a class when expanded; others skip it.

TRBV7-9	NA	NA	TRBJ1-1	CASSLGRAMNTEAFF	TGTGCCAGCAGCTTGGGCAGGGCTATGAACACTGAAGCTTTCTTT
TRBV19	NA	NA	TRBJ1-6	CASSIQSGTGSPLHF	TGTGCCAGTAGTATTCAAAGTGGTACTGGTTCACCCCTCCACTTT
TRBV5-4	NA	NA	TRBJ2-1	CASSLVDEQFF	TGTGCCAGCAGTTTAGTGGATGAGCAGTTCTTC
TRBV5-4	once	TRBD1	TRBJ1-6	CASSPSGTGDSPLHF	TGTGCCAGCAGTCCAAGCGGGACAGGGGATTCACCCCTCCACTTT
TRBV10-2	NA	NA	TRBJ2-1	CASRSDLYNEQFF	TGCGCCAGCCGGTCAGACTTGTACAATGAGCAGTTCTTC
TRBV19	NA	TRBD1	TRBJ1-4	CASTGQGVEKLFF	TGTGCCAGTACGGGACAGGGGGTTGAAAAACTGTTTTTT
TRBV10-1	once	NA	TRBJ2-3	CASSEVRGNTQYF	TGCGCCAGCAGTGAGGTCAGGGGAAATACGCAGTATTTT
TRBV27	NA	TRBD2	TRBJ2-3	CASSLSGFASGYTDTQYF	TGTGCCAGCAGTTTATCGGGGTTCGCTAGCGGGTACACAGATACGCAGTATTTT
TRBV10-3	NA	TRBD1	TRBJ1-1	CAIRKGQGATEAFF	TGTGCCATCAGGAAGGGACAGGGGGCCACTGAAGCTTTCTTT
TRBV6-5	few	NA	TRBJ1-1	CASSDMNTEAFF	TGTGCCAGCAGTGACATGAACACTGAAGCTTTCTTT
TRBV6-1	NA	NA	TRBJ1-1	CASSRGAVLNTEAFF	TGTGCCAGCAGCAGGGGCGCAGTCTTGAACACTGAAGCTTTCTTT
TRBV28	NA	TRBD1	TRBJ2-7	CASSSGQGYEQYF	TGTGCCAGCAGTTCGGGACAGGGCTACGAGCAGTACTTC
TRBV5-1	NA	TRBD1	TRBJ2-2	CASSLDDRGVTGELFF	TGCGCCAGCAGCTTGGATGACAGGGGTGTGACCGGGGAGCTGTTTTTT
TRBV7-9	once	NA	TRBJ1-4	CASSLVLSTNEKLFF	TGTGCCAGCAGCTTAGTCCTCTCAACTAATGAAAAACTGTTTTTT
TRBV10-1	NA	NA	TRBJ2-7	CASSRGRNYEQYF	TGCGCCAGCAGTCGAGGGCGGAATTACGAGCAGTACTTC
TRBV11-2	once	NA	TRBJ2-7	CASSFQFLAYEQYF	TGTGCCAGCAGCTTTCAGTTTCTGGCCTACGAGCAGTACTTC
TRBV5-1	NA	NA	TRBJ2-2	CASDLTGLSGELFF	TGCGCCAGCGACCTCACAGGGTTGTCCGGGGAGCTGTTTTTT
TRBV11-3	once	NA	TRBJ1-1	CASNSPGGTEAFF	TGTGCCAGCAACTCGCCGGGGGGAACTGAAGCTTTCTTT
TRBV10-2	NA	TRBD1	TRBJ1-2	CASTRQGAGYGYTF	TGCGCCAGCACCAGACAGGGGGCCGGCTATGGCTACACCTTC
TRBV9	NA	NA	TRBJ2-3	CASSVDPGTDTQYF	TGTGCCAGCAGCGTAGATCCGGGCACAGATACGCAGTATTTT
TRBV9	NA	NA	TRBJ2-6	CASSPSGFGANVLTF	TGTGCCAGCAGCCCCTCGGGGTTTGGGGCCAACGTCCTGACTTTC
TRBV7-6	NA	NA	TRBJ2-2	CASSLVGGTGELFF	TGTGCCAGCAGCTTAGTCGGCGGCACCGGGGAGCTGTTTTTT
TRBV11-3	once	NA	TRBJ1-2	CASSLAGGDYGYTF	TGTGCCAGCAGCTTAGCAGGAGGGGACTATGGCTACACCTTC
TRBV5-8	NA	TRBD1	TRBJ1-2	CASSPSTGVYGYTF	TGTGCCAGCAGCCCATCCACAGGGGTCTATGGCTACACCTTC
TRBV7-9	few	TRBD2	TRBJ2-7	CASSDLGTSMYEQYF	TGTGCCAGCAGCGATTTGGGGACTAGTATGTACGAGCAGTACTTC
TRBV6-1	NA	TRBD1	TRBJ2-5	CASSEADRETQYF	TGTGCCAGCAGTGAAGCGGACAGGGAGACCCAGTACTTC
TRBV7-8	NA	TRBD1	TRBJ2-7	CASSSPMDRGNTYEQYF	TGTGCCAGCAGCTCTCCTATGGACAGGGGGAATACCTACGAGCAGTACTTC
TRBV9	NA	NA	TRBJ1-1	CASSVAPSASEAFF	TGTGCCAGCAGCGTAGCCCCCTCTGCGTCAGAAGCTTTCTTT
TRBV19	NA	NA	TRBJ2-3	CASSFPGAYFTDTQYF	TGTGCCAGTAGTTTCCCAGGGGCCTATTTCACAGATACGCAGTATTTT
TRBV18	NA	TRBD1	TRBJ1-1	CASSRQGGEAFF	TGTGCCAGCTCGCGACAGGGGGGTGAAGCTTTCTTT
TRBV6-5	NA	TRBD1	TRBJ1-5	CASSAGQTYQPQHF	TGTGCCAGCAGCGCGGGACAGACCTATCAGCCCCAGCATTTT
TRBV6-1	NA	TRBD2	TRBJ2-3	CASSVGGLAGAPQYF	TGTGCCAGCAGTGTGGGTGGACTAGCGGGAGCCCCGCAGTATTTT